This T cell receptor beta chain came from a study of early T cells in non-severe SARS-CoV-2 infection. Study background: Unsorted whole-blood RNA was sequenced in bulk, leaving chains unpaired.

Study-wide results and limits: VDJdb matches were skewed toward anti-spike CD8 T cell responses.

Germline trimming cut 6 bases from V and 13 bases from J; bases unmatched to any gene: 8. The CDR3 runs to 11 residues. Germline CDR1 is DFQATT and CDR2 is SNEGSKA (reference sequence). The TCR library protocol attached unique molecular identifiers to the individual cDNA molecules. TCRdb processed the 5' RACE reads anew with MiXCR; each CDR3 protein has one entry. The table has some 50,000 distinct CDR3 sequences, almost 5.5% seen once; the top ten hold 5.4%. This clonotype was counted ten times or more. Its target is not known. This receptor was obtained from an adult who was a healthcare worker with PCR-confirmed SARS-CoV-2 infection or an uninfected control (not recorded which). The chain employs TRBV20-1 and TRBJ2-7; TRBD2 agrees at 11 bases. The source material was whole blood, sampled at baseline. CDR3 residues: CSASGLAEPYF. The CDR3 DNA is TGCAGTGCCTCGGGACTAGCGGAGCCTTACTTC.